A selection of T cell receptor beta chains follows, all from one sample in a study of blood T cell repertoires in COVID-19. Sequenced by immunoSEQ multiplex PCR; TCRdb stores in-frame clones only, minus some. The data contain some 670,000 clones, over 80% of them seen just once; the ten biggest clones take up 0.2% to 0.3%. Sequenced: peripheral blood. The receptor set was obtained from a woman aged 18-29 years with acute or convalescent COVID-19. Each CDR3 is given with its conserved first and last residue. A D gene is named only where the DNA matches it firmly. Clone size appears in some rows only: once, few, many, or a class for an expanded clone.

cdr3_aa: CASSVATIGSGNTIYF; cdr3_nt: TGTGCCAGCAGCGTAGCTACGATTGGTTCTGGAAACACCATATATTTT; j_call: TRBJ1-3; d_call: .; clone_size: .; v_call: TRBV9
cdr3_aa: CASSPNPGGGRVEQYF; cdr3_nt: TGTGCCAGCAGTCCGAATCCGGGGGGGGGAAGAGTCGAGCAGTACTTC; j_call: TRBJ2-7; d_call: TRBD2; clone_size: once; v_call: TRBV27
cdr3_aa: CASSPRRSQETQYF; cdr3_nt: TGTGCCAGCAGCCCGCGGAGGTCGCAGGAGACCCAGTACTTC; j_call: TRBJ2-5; d_call: .; clone_size: .; v_call: TRBV7-9
cdr3_aa: CASSPFLNTEAFF; cdr3_nt: TGTGCCAGCAGCCCCTTCCTGAACACTGAAGCTTTCTTT; j_call: TRBJ1-1; d_call: .; clone_size: .; v_call: TRBV5-5
cdr3_aa: CASSVGLQGGEGYTF; cdr3_nt: TGTGCCAGCAGCGTAGGATTACAGGGAGGGGAAGGCTACACCTTC; j_call: TRBJ1-2; d_call: .; clone_size: .; v_call: TRBV9
cdr3_aa: CASSEFGGGEQYF; cdr3_nt: TGTGCCAGCAGTGAATTTGGGGGCGGAGAGCAGTACTTC; j_call: TRBJ2-7; d_call: .; clone_size: .; v_call: TRBV25-1
cdr3_aa: CASSLSPERGLNTEAFF; cdr3_nt: TGTGCCAGCAGCTTATCTCCTGAGCGGGGCCTGAACACTGAAGCTTTCTTT; j_call: TRBJ1-1; d_call: .; clone_size: .; v_call: TRBV7-9
cdr3_aa: CASSPNSGGVTDTQYF; cdr3_nt: TGCGCCAGCAGCCCCAATAGCGGGGGGGTCACAGATACGCAGTATTTT; j_call: TRBJ2-3; d_call: TRBD2; clone_size: .; v_call: TRBV5-1
cdr3_aa: CASSDETSGGPDTQYF; cdr3_nt: TGTGCCAGCAGTGACGAGACTAGCGGGGGGCCAGATACGCAGTATTTT; j_call: TRBJ2-3; d_call: TRBD2; clone_size: few; v_call: TRBV6-4
cdr3_aa: CASSRNALDKGSAFF; cdr3_nt: TGTGCCAGCAGCCGAAACGCTTTGGACAAAGGGTCGGCTTTCTTT; j_call: TRBJ1-1; d_call: .; clone_size: .; v_call: TRBV7-9
cdr3_aa: CAILEGVTGPYEQYF; cdr3_nt: TGTGCCATCCTCGAGGGGGTTACAGGTCCCTACGAGCAGTACTTC; j_call: TRBJ2-7; d_call: .; clone_size: .; v_call: TRBV10-3
cdr3_aa: CASSYSIKPQLGGRLYEQYF; cdr3_nt: TGTGCCAGCAGTTACTCGATTAAGCCCCAACTCGGAGGGAGACTCTACGAGCAGTACTTC; j_call: TRBJ2-7; d_call: .; clone_size: .; v_call: TRBV6-2/TRBV6-3
cdr3_aa: CASGPTPTGGFGGYTF; cdr3_nt: TGTGCTAGTGGCCCAACCCCGACAGGGGGCTTCGGGGGCTACACCTTC; j_call: TRBJ1-2; d_call: TRBD1; clone_size: once; v_call: TRBV12-5
cdr3_aa: CASSSQGNYGYTF; cdr3_nt: TGTGCCAGCAGCTCACAGGGGAACTATGGCTACACCTTC; j_call: TRBJ1-2; d_call: TRBD1; clone_size: once; v_call: TRBV12-3/TRBV12-4
cdr3_aa: CASSTSTVLNTEAFF; cdr3_nt: TGTGCCAGCAGCACAAGTACAGTGTTGAACACTGAAGCTTTCTTT; j_call: TRBJ1-1; d_call: .; clone_size: few; v_call: TRBV11-3
cdr3_aa: CATSPGQHYYGYTF; cdr3_nt: TGTGCCACCAGCCCGGGACAGCACTACTATGGCTACACCTTC; j_call: TRBJ1-2; d_call: TRBD1; clone_size: .; v_call: TRBV24-1
cdr3_aa: CASSDGTDYNSPLHF; cdr3_nt: TGTGCCAGCAGTGACGGGACAGACTATAATTCACCCCTCCACTTT; j_call: TRBJ1-6; d_call: TRBD1; clone_size: few; v_call: TRBV6-6
cdr3_aa: CASSEGDLDTQYF; cdr3_nt: TGTGCCAGCTCCGAGGGTGACCTGGATACGCAGTATTTT; j_call: TRBJ2-3; d_call: .; clone_size: .; v_call: TRBV6-4
cdr3_aa: CASSAEAPWYGYTF; cdr3_nt: TGTGCCAGCAGCGCAGAGGCCCCATGGTATGGCTACACCTTC; j_call: TRBJ1-2; d_call: .; clone_size: .; v_call: TRBV9
cdr3_aa: CASSLSGYTGELFF; cdr3_nt: TGTGCCAGCAGCTTGAGCGGGTACACCGGGGAGCTGTTTTTT; j_call: TRBJ2-2; d_call: .; clone_size: few; v_call: TRBV5-6
cdr3_aa: CASSRRAGLGNYGYTF; cdr3_nt: TGTGCCAGCTCACGGAGGGCAGGGTTGGGAAACTATGGCTACACCTTC; j_call: TRBJ1-2; d_call: .; clone_size: .; v_call: TRBV18
cdr3_aa: CSVDAGALGYGYTF; cdr3_nt: TGCAGCGTTGATGCAGGGGCTTTAGGCTATGGCTACACCTTC; j_call: TRBJ1-2; d_call: .; clone_size: .; v_call: TRBV29-1
cdr3_aa: CASSYGQGGNSPLHF; cdr3_nt: TGTGCCAGCAGTTACGGGCAGGGCGGCAATTCACCCCTCCACTTT; j_call: TRBJ1-6; d_call: .; clone_size: once; v_call: TRBV6-5
cdr3_aa: CASSQVGGKGYTF; cdr3_nt: TGTGCCAGCAGCCAAGTGGGAGGGAAAGGCTACACCTTC; j_call: TRBJ1-2; d_call: .; clone_size: .; v_call: TRBV14
cdr3_aa: CASSPEGGTYNEQFF; cdr3_nt: TGTGCCAGCAGCCCCGAGGGGGGGACCTACAATGAGCAGTTCTTC; j_call: TRBJ2-1; d_call: .; clone_size: .; v_call: TRBV9
cdr3_aa: CSVAVLSNQPQHF; cdr3_nt: TGCAGCGTAGCTGTCCTGAGCAATCAGCCCCAGCATTTT; j_call: TRBJ1-5; d_call: .; clone_size: few; v_call: TRBV29-1
cdr3_aa: CASRRTTEAGNTIYF; cdr3_nt: TGTGCCAGCAGACGCACAACGGAGGCTGGAAACACCATATATTTT; j_call: TRBJ1-3; d_call: .; clone_size: .; v_call: TRBV2
cdr3_aa: CASSWTPNTGELFF; cdr3_nt: TGTGCCAGCAGCTGGACACCGAACACCGGGGAGCTGTTTTTT; j_call: TRBJ2-2; d_call: .; clone_size: .; v_call: TRBV6-6
cdr3_aa: CASSVDMTSGDTQYF; cdr3_nt: TGTGCCAGCAGCGTAGATATGACTAGCGGAGATACGCAGTATTTT; j_call: TRBJ2-3; d_call: TRBD2; clone_size: .; v_call: TRBV9
cdr3_aa: CASSPGQGHYGYTF; cdr3_nt: TGCGCCAGCAGTCCGGGACAGGGACACTATGGCTACACCTTC; j_call: TRBJ1-2; d_call: TRBD1; clone_size: .; v_call: TRBV5-1
cdr3_aa: CASSNNYGANVLTF; cdr3_nt: TGTGCCAGCAGCAATAATTATGGGGCCAACGTCCTGACTTTC; j_call: TRBJ2-6; d_call: .; clone_size: .; v_call: TRBV9
cdr3_aa: CASGDRSSYEQYF; cdr3_nt: TGTGCCTCCGGGGACAGGAGCTCCTACGAGCAGTACTTC; j_call: TRBJ2-7; d_call: TRBD1; clone_size: .; v_call: TRBV10-3
cdr3_aa: CASSQDNLGEFESYEQYF; cdr3_nt: TGCGCCAGCAGCCAAGATAATCTCGGGGAGTTCGAGTCCTACGAGCAGTACTTC; j_call: TRBJ2-7; d_call: .; clone_size: .; v_call: TRBV4-1
cdr3_aa: CASSQGMGAAGNTEAFF; cdr3_nt: TGTGCCAGCAGCCAAGGAATGGGGGCCGCGGGGAACACTGAAGCTTTCTTT; j_call: TRBJ1-1; d_call: .; clone_size: .; v_call: TRBV4-2
cdr3_aa: CASSVGTGQETQYF; cdr3_nt: TGTGCCAGCAGCGTGGGGACAGGTCAGGAGACCCAGTACTTC; j_call: TRBJ2-5; d_call: TRBD1; clone_size: .; v_call: TRBV5-8
cdr3_aa: CASSIGLGETQYF; cdr3_nt: TGTGCCAGCAGTATCGGACTGGGCGAGACCCAGTACTTC; j_call: TRBJ2-5; d_call: .; clone_size: .; v_call: TRBV6-4
cdr3_aa: CASSPPTGGELFF; cdr3_nt: TGTGCCAGCAGCCCACCTACCGGCGGGGAGCTGTTTTTT; j_call: TRBJ2-2; d_call: .; clone_size: few; v_call: TRBV4-2
cdr3_aa: CASNQQGAIGNTIYF; cdr3_nt: TGTGCCAGTAACCAACAGGGGGCGATTGGAAACACCATATATTTT; j_call: TRBJ1-3; d_call: TRBD1; clone_size: .; v_call: TRBV19